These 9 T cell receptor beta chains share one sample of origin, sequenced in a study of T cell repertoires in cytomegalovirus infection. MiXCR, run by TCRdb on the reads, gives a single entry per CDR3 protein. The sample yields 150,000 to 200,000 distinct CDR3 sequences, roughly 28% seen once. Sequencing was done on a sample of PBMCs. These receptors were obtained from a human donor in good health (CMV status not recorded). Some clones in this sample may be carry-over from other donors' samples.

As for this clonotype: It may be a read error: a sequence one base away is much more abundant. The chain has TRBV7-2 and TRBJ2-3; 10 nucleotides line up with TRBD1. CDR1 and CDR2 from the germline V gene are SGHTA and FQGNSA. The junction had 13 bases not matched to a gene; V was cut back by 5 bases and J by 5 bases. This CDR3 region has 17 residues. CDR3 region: CASSAGQGRREKDTQYF. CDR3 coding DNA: TGTGCCAGCAGCGCGGGACAGGGGAGGAGGGAAAAAGATACGCAGTATTTT.

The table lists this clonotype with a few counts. In DNA form, the CDR3 reads TGTGCCAGCAGCCAGACCGGAGACAGAGGGCTATACGAGCAGTACTTC. Its translation: CASSQTGDRGLYEQYF. The chain combines TRBV14 with TRBJ2-7; D could derive from TRBD1 or TRBD2 (5 bases each). V lost 3 bases, J lost 4 bases, and 19 bases lay in between. Germline CDR1 is SGHDN and CDR2 is FVKESK. The CDR3 is 16 residues long.

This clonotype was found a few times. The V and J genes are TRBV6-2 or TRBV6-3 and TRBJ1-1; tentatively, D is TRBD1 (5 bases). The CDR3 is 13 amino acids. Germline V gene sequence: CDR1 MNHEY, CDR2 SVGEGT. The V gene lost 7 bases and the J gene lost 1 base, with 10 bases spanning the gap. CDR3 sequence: CASKGHSNTEAFF. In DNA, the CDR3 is TGTGCCAGCAAAGGACATTCGAACACTGAAGCTTTCTTT.

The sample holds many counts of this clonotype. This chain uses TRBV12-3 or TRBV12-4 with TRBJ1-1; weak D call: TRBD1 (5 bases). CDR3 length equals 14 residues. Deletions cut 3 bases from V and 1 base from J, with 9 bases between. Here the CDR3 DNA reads TGTGCCAGCAGTTTTCTTACAGGGAACACTGAAGCTTTCTTT. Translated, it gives CASSFLTGNTEAFF.

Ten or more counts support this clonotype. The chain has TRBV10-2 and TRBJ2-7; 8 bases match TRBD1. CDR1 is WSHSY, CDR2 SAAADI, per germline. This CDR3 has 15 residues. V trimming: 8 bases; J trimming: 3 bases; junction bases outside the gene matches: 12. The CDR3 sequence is CASQNLDRANYEQYF. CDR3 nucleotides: TGCGCCAGCCAAAATCTGGACAGGGCCAACTACGAGCAGTACTTC.

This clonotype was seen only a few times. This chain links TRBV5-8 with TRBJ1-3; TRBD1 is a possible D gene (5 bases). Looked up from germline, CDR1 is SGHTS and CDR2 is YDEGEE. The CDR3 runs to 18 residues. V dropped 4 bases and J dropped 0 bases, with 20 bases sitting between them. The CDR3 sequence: CASSREKGTASSGNTIYF. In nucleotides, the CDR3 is TGTGCCAGCAGCCGAGAGAAAGGGACGGCGAGCTCTGGAAACACCATATATTTT.

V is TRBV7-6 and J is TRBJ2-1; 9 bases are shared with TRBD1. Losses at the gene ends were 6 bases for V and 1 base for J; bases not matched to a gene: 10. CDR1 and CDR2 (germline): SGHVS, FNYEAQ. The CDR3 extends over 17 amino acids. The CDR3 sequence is CASSQLSGTGSYNEQFF. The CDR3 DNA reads TGTGCCAGCAGTCAACTTTCCGGGACAGGGTCCTACAATGAGCAGTTCTTC.

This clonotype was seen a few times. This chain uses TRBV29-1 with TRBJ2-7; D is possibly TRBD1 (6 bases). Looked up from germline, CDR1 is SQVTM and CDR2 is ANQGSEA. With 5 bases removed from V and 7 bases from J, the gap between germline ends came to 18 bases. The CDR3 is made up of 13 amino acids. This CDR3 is CSVTTGRRREQYF. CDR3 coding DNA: TGCAGCGTTACGACAGGCCGCCGCCGGGAGCAGTACTTC.

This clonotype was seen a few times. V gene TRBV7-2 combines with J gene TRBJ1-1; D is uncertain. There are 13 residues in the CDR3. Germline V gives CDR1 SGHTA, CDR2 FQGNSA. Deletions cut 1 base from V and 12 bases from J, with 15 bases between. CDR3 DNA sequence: TGTGCCAGCAGCTTAGAGCTGGGGAAGTCAACTTTCTTT. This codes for CASSLELGKSTFF.